One and the same sample provided the 3 T cell receptor beta chains below, sequenced in a study of CD39 and CD103 CD8 tumor-infiltrating T cells. Data came from immunoSEQ multiplex PCR; TCRdb stores just in-frame clones and leaves some out. The sample includes a few thousand clones, approximately 70% of them seen just once. The sample was CD8+ T cells sorted from blood. Noted subset: total memory CD8 T cells (CD45RA-CCR7+/-) from blood or uninvolved lymph node. The receptors originated from a human donor with head and neck squamous cell carcinoma.

The chain's CDR3 is CASSLPSYNEQFF. The CDR3 coding sequence is TGTGCCAGCAGTCTTCCCTCCTACAATGAGCAGTTCTTC. The chain couples TRBV11-2 to TRBJ2-1; no definite D call. Trimming took off 6 bases at V and 0 bases at J, with 6 bases between the two ends. Germline V gene data show CDR1 as SGHAT and CDR2 as FQNNGV. The CDR3 extends over 13 amino acids.

By share, this clone ranks as medium-sized. Other DNA sequences of this sample code for an identical CDR3. The chain uses TRBV4-1 and TRBJ1-5; the D gene is possibly TRBD1 (5 bases). Between the trimmed V and J ends, which lost 0 bases and 3 bases, there was a span of 15 bases. Germline V lookup: CDR1 MGHRA, CDR2 YSYEKL. The CDR3 spans 17 residues. CDR3 bases: TGCGCCAGCAGCCAAGACGACAGCTCCCTCTCCAATCAGCCCCAGCATTTT. It codes for CASSQDDSSLSNQPQHF.

The chain couples TRBV30 to TRBJ1-1, with D tentatively TRBD1 (5 bases). CDR3 size: 12 residues. Germline V CDR1 and CDR2: GTSNPN, SVGIG (reference sequence). V lost 2 bases, J lost 4 bases, and 8 bases lay in between. The CDR3: CAWSQGGTEAFF. In DNA form, the CDR3 reads TGTGCCTGGAGTCAGGGAGGCACTGAAGCTTTCTTT.